The source of this TCR beta chain is a study of response to subunit inactivated influenza vaccine. MiXCR, applied by TCRdb to the RT-PCR reads, yields one record per CDR3 protein. The sample lists roughly 780,000 distinct CDR3 sequences; under 20% were seen once. CDR1 and CDR2 (germline): SGHRS, YFSETQ. After removal of 4 bases from V and 5 bases from J, the junction contained 9 bases not matched to a gene. The CDR3 loop spans 15 amino acids. General study points: Each seasonal influenza vaccination, the authors suggested, recruits few new T cells.

Notes on this clonotype: Antigen unknown.

This TCR was recovered from a man aged 45-65 years who received an inactivated influenza vaccine. The chain has TRBV5-1 and TRBJ2-7; 10 positions agree with TRBD2. Sequenced material: PBMCs from blood, taken approximately 5 days after vaccination. The CDR3 protein is CASSRSGGAGDEQYF. As DNA, the CDR3 is TGCGCCAGCAGCAGAAGCGGGGGGGCCGGGGACGAGCAGTACTTC.